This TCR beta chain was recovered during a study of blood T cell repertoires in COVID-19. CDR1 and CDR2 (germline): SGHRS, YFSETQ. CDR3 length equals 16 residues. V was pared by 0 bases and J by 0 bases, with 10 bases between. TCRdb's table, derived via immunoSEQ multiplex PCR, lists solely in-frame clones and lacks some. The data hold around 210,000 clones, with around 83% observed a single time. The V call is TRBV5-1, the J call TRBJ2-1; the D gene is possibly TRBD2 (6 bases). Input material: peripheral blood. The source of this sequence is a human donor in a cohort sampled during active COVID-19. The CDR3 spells CASSLAGRTSYNEQFF. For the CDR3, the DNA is TGCGCCAGCAGCTTGGCGGGGAGGACCTCCTACAATGAGCAGTTCTTC.